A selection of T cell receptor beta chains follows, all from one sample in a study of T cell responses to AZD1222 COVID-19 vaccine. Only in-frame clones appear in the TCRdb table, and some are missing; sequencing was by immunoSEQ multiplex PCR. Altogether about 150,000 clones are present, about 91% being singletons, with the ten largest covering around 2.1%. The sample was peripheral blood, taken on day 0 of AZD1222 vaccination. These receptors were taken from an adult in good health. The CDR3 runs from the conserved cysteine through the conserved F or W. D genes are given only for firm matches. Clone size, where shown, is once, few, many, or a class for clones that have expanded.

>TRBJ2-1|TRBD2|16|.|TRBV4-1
TGCGCCAGCAGCCAAACTAGCGGGATGAACTACAATGAGCAGTTCTTC
CASSQTSGMNYNEQFF
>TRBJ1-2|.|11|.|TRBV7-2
TGTGCCAGCAGCTTCGGGTCCGGCTACACCTTC
CASSFGSGYTF
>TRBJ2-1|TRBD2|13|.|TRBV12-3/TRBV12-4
TGTGCCAGCAGTCTTAGCCAGACTAGCGGTCAGTTCTTC
CASSLSQTSGQFF
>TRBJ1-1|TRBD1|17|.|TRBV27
TGTGCCAGCAGTCCCCGACCCGGGACAGGATTGAACACTGAAGCTTTCTTT
CASSPRPGTGLNTEAFF
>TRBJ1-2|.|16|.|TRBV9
TGTGCCAGCAGGTCTATGGGGGCCCTAGACGGTCATGGCTACACCTTC
CASRSMGALDGHGYTF
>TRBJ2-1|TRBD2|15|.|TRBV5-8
TGTGCCAGCAGCCTGGGGGCGGGAGGGTACAATGAGCAGTTCTTC
CASSLGAGGYNEQFF
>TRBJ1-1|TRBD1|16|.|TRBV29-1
TGCAGCGCTGGGGGACACAGGGGGCGAGGTAGCACTGAAGCTTTCTTT
CSAGGHRGRGSTEAFF
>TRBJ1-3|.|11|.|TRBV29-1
TGCAGCGTTGGCGGGTTGGACACCATATATTTT
CSVGGLDTIYF
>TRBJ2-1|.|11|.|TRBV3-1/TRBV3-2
TGTGCCAGCAGCCTGATGAATGAGCAGTTCTTC
CASSLMNEQFF
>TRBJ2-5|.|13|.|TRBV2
TGTGCCAGCAGTGATGGGGGCTACGAGACCCAGTACTTC
CASSDGGYETQYF
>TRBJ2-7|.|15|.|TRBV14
TGTGCCAGCAGCCAAGACCCCCAGGGGTACAGCGAGCAGTACTTC
CASSQDPQGYSEQYF
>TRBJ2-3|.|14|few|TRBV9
TGTGCCAGCAGCGACGGCTATCGGACAGATACGCAGTATTTT
CASSDGYRTDTQYF
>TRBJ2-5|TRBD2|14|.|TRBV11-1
TGTGCCAGCAGCTTCAGCGGGAGGCTAGAGACCCAGTACTTC
CASSFSGRLETQYF
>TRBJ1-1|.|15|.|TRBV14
TGTGCCAGCAGCCAAGGCGCCGGCGGCGCGACTGAAGCTTTCTTT
CASSQGAGGATEAFF
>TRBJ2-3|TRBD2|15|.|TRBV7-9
TGTGCCAGCGGGTTAGCGGGAGGCCGCACAGATACGCAGTATTTT
CASGLAGGRTDTQYF
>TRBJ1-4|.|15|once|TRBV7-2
TGTGCCAGCAGCCCCAGGCCGGGGGAGGGTGAAAAACTGTTTTTT
CASSPRPGEGEKLFF
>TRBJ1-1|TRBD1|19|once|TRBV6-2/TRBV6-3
TGTGCCAGCAGTTACTATTTGCCGCGGACAGGCCCGACGAACACTGAAGCTTTCTTT
CASSYYLPRTGPTNTEAFF
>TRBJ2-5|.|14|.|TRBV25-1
TGTGCCAGCAGTGCGGGGGCGGACCAAGAGACCCAGTACTTC
CASSAGADQETQYF
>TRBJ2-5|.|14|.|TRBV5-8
TGTGCCAGCAGCTGGACAGTAGATGAAGAGACCCAGTACTTC
CASSWTVDEETQYF
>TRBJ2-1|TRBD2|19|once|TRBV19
TGTGCCAGTAGTCCAGCGAGGTGGCTAGCGGAAGATGCCTACAATGAGCAGTTCTTC
CASSPARWLAEDAYNEQFF
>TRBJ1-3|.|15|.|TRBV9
TGTGCCAGCAGCCCGTTCGGGGGCCAAGGAAACACCATATATTTT
CASSPFGGQGNTIYF
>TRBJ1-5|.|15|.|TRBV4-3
TGCGCCAGCAGCCAAGCCCCCCAGGAGGATCAGCCCCAGCATTTT
CASSQAPQEDQPQHF
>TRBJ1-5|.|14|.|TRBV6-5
TGTGCCAGCAGTAATGGGGCCTTAAATCAGCCCCAGCATTTT
CASSNGALNQPQHF
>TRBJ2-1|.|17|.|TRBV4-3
TGCGCCAGCAGCCAAGAGATGGGGGTTTCGGGTACGAATGAGCAGTTCTTC
CASSQEMGVSGTNEQFF
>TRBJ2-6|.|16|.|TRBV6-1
TGTGCCAGCAGTGGGTACGGGATGTCTGGGGCCAACGTCCTGACTTTC
CASSGYGMSGANVLTF
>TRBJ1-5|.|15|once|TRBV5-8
TGTGCCAGCAGCTTGGTCGGGCAGCTTAATCAGCCCCAGCATTTT
CASSLVGQLNQPQHF
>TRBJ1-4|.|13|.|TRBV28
TGTGCCAGCAGTTTATCCCCCAACCCCAAACTGTTTTTT
CASSLSPNPKLFF
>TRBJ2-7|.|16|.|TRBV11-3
TGTGCCAGCACCTCCCGGGGGCAGGACTTTACCTACGAGCAGTACTTC
CASTSRGQDFTYEQYF
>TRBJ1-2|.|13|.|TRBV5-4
TGTGCCAGCAGCTTGGGACAGTACTATGGCTACACCTTC
CASSLGQYYGYTF
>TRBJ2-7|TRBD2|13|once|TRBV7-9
TGTGCCAGCAGTAGCGGGACCTCCTACGAGCAGTACTTC
CASSSGTSYEQYF
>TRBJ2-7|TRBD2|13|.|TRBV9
TGTGCCAGCAGCGTAGGGGGGGGAACCGAGCAGTACTTC
CASSVGGGTEQYF
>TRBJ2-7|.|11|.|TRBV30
TGTGCCTGGAGTGTGCTTGCCGAGCAGTACTTC
CAWSVLAEQYF
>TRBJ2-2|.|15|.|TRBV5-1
TGCGCCAGCAGCGGGACGACACCTACGACCGGGGAGCTGTTTTTT
CASSGTTPTTGELFF
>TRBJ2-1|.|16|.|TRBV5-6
TGTGCCAGCAGCTTGGAACCCATCCTCGGCTACAATGAGCAGTTCTTC
CASSLEPILGYNEQFF
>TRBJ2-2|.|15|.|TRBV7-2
TGTGCCAGCAGCTTGGTCAGATCAAACACCGGGGAGCTGTTTTTT
CASSLVRSNTGELFF
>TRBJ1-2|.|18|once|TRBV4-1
TGCGCCAGCAGCCTCAGTGGGAGAGGAGGGGGGTCCGACTATGGCTACACCTTC
CASSLSGRGGGSDYGYTF
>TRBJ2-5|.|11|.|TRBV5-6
TGTGCCAGCAGCTCAGCAGAGACCCAGTACTTC
CASSSAETQYF
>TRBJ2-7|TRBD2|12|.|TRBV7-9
TGTGCCGCAGCGGGGGAAAACTACGAGCAGTACTTC
CAAAGENYEQYF
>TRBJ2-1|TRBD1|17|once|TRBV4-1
TGCGCCAGCAGCCAAGAAAAAGGGAACAGGGGATGGTATGAGCAGTTCTTC
CASSQEKGNRGWYEQFF
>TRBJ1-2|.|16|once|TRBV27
TGTGCCAGCAGTTCTGGTCTAGGGACTACTAACTATGGCTACACCTTC
CASSSGLGTTNYGYTF
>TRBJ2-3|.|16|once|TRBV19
TGTGCCAGTAGTATACTTCCCGGCAGCAGCACAGATACGCAGTATTTT
CASSILPGSSTDTQYF
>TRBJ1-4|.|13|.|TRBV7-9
TGTGCCAGCAGCTTAGGCTCCAATGAAAAACTGTTTTTT
CASSLGSNEKLFF
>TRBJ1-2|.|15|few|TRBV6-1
TGTGCCAGCAGTGAAGCGCCCGGGATCCCCTATGGCTACACCTTC
CASSEAPGIPYGYTF